The 17 T cell receptor beta chains given below trace back to one sample, sequenced in a study of blood T cell repertoires in COVID-19. TCRdb's copy holds only in-frame clones and misses some; the assay was immunoSEQ multiplex PCR. The sample consists of roughly 270,000 clones, 85% of them appearing once. Input material: PBMCs or T cells enriched from blood (not recorded which). These receptors all come from a woman aged 50 to 60 who had recovered from COVID-19.

V is TRBV3-1 (or the pseudogene TRBV3-2) and J is TRBJ2-4; possibly TRBD2 for D (6 bases). This CDR3 has 17 residues. Germline values: CDR1 LGHDT, CDR2 YNNKEL (reference sequence). Deletions cut 1 base from V and 1 base from J, with 14 bases between. CDR3 in amino acids: CASSQVGSGLAKNIQYF. CDR3 nucleotide sequence: TGTGCCAGCAGCCAAGTGGGTAGCGGTTTGGCCAAAAACATTCAGTACTTC.

This chain connects TRBV19 to TRBJ2-1, with TRBD2 matching over 11 bases. Germline V gene data show CDR1 as LNHDA and CDR2 as SQIVND (reference sequence). The junction had 16 bases not matched to a gene; V was cut back by 5 bases and J by 10 bases. The CDR3 sequence is 17 residues long. The CDR3 sequence is CASSAPLAGVQIGEQFF. DNA for the CDR3: TGTGCCAGTAGTGCCCCACTAGCGGGAGTTCAGATCGGGGAGCAGTTCTTC.

For this clone: An end of the junction does not agree with germline; a read error may underlie this. V usage is TRBV2 and J usage is TRBJ1-6, with TRBD1 identical over 11 bases. The CDR3 totals 12 residues. Germline assignment: CDR1 SNHLY and CDR2 FYNNEI. The CDR3 DNA is TGTGCCAGCAGACCGGGACAGGGGGTATTATACTTT. Translation gives CASRPGQGVLYF.

The chain links TRBV6-2 or TRBV6-3 to TRBJ2-5; TRBD1 matches at 9 bases. The length of the CDR3 is 15 residues. Germline lookup yields CDR1 MNHEY and CDR2 SVGEGT. The J segment lost 4 bases and the V segment lost 5 bases, leaving 8 bases of the junction unmatched. The CDR3 is CASSPDRGFRETQYF. Written as DNA, the CDR3 is TGTGCCAGCAGTCCCGACAGGGGGTTCCGAGAGACCCAGTACTTC.

This chain uses TRBV4-2 with TRBJ2-1, with 11 bases matching TRBD2. V lost 0 bases, J lost 7 bases, and 5 bases stayed unmatched. CDR3 length: 16 amino acids. The V gene's germline CDR1 is LGHNA and CDR2 YNFKEQ. This CDR3 is CASSQDSGRAGNEQFF. CDR3 nucleotide sequence: TGTGCCAGCAGCCAAGATAGCGGGAGGGCCGGTAATGAGCAGTTCTTC.

The chain links TRBV6-4 to TRBJ2-3; a weak D match, TRBD1 (6 bases). The V gene's germline CDR1 is MRHNA and CDR2 SNTAGT. Trimming left V 5 bases short and J 5 bases short, with 11 bases between. This CDR3 has 13 amino acids. CDR3 nucleotide sequence: TGTGCCAGCAGTAGACAGGTCGAAGATACGCAGTATTTT. Protein product: CASSRQVEDTQYF.

This rearrangement joins TRBV2 to TRBJ1-6; D perhaps matches TRBD1 (6 bases). Germline V gives CDR1 SNHLY, CDR2 FYNNEI. V lost 5 bases and J 7 bases, leaving 12 bases between the germline ends. This CDR3 has 14 amino acids. The CDR3 loop is CASSTQGGNSPLHF. CDR3 nucleotides: TGTGCCAGCAGTACACAGGGAGGGAATTCACCCCTCCACTTT.

The chain employs TRBV25-1 and TRBJ1-2, with D unclear. The CDR3 runs to 11 residues. Trimming left V 6 bases short and J 3 bases short, with 5 bases between. Germline values: CDR1 MGHDK, CDR2 SYGVNS. The CDR3 DNA reads TGTGCCAGCAGAGCGGACTATGGCTACACCTTC. Protein product: CASRADYGYTF.

This chain connects TRBV30 to TRBJ2-7; no reliable D call. V was cut by 2 bases and J by 0 bases, with 5 bases left in between. Germline V gene data show CDR1 as GTSNPN and CDR2 as SVGIG (reference sequence). CDR3 length: 12 residues. DNA of the CDR3: TGTGCCTGGAGTTCGGTCTCCTACGAGCAGTACTTC. Protein product: CAWSSVSYEQYF. Filled out from reference TRBV30 and TRBJ2-7, the complete variable domain reads SQTIHQWPATLVQPVGSPLSLECTVEGTSNPNLYWYRQAAGRGLQLLFYSVGIGQISSEVPQNLSASRPQDRQFILSSKKLLLSDSGFYLCAWSSVSYEQYFGPGTRLTVT.

V usage is TRBV2 and J usage is TRBJ2-5; 10 nucleotides line up with TRBD1. The CDR3 covers 13 residues. The J segment lost 4 bases and the V segment lost 8 bases, leaving 4 bases of the junction unmatched. Per germline, CDR1 SNHLY and CDR2 FYNNEI. CDR3 protein: CASRRDRGETQYF. For the CDR3, the DNA is TGTGCCAGCCGACGGGACAGGGGAGAGACCCAGTACTTC.

V usage is TRBV18 and J usage is TRBJ1-3; no reliable D call. The CDR3 spans 13 residues. Germline-derived CDR1 and CDR2 are KGHSH and LQKENI. The V gene lost 7 bases and the J gene lost 0 bases, with 7 bases spanning the gap. CDR3 in DNA: TGTGCCAGCTTCAAGAGCTCTGGAAACACCATATATTTT. This gives the protein CASFKSSGNTIYF.

V usage is TRBV29-1 and J usage is TRBJ1-1; 8 nucleotides align to TRBD1. In germline, CDR1 is SQVTM, CDR2 ANQGSEA. The CDR3 is 14 residues long. With 2 bases clipped from V and 1 base from J, the junction kept 3 bases outside the gene matches. CDR3 sequence (DNA): TGCAGCGTTGAAAACAGGGGGACGAACACTGAAGCTTTCTTT. Amino acid sequence: CSVENRGTNTEAFF.

This sequence joins TRBV10-3 and TRBJ2-3; 11 bases match TRBD1. CDR1 is ENHRY and CDR2 is SYGVKD in the germline V gene. The length of the CDR3 is 14 residues. The ends lost 2 bases at V and 6 bases at J; junction bases unmatched: 1. CDR3 sequence (DNA): TGTGCCATCAGTGAGGGACAGGGGGCGGATACGCAGTATTTT. Its translation is CAISEGQGADTQYF.

The rearrangement links TRBV5-1 to TRBJ2-3; tentatively, D is TRBD2 (7 bases). Between the trimmed V and J ends, which lost 0 bases and 5 bases, there was a span of 16 bases. The CDR3 contains 16 residues. Germline lookup yields CDR1 SGHRS and CDR2 YFSETQ. The chain's CDR3 is CASSLAALGGVDTQYF. In DNA, the CDR3 is TGCGCCAGCAGCTTGGCCGCTCTAGGGGGGGTAGATACGCAGTATTTT.

This clone was observed a few times. The genes are TRBV27 and TRBJ2-7, with a possible D match to TRBD2 (5 bases). Germline CDR1 reads MNHEY; CDR2 reads SMNVEV (reference sequence). V gave up 3 bases and J gave up 2 bases, with 14 bases separating them. This CDR3 comprises 15 residues. CDR3 loop: CASSLGSARTYEQYF. DNA of the CDR3: TGTGCCAGCAGTTTGGGTAGCGCCAGGACCTACGAGCAGTACTTC.

The rearrangement joins TRBV11-2 to TRBJ2-7; no reliable D call. V gave up 5 bases and J gave up 5 bases, with 13 bases separating them. Germline V lookup: CDR1 SGHAT, CDR2 FQNNGV. This CDR3 has 13 amino acids. CDR3 nucleotides: TGTGCCAGCAGCCCAAATCCGGTGAACGAGCAGTACTTC. It codes for CASSPNPVNEQYF.

V usage is TRBV7-9 and J usage is TRBJ2-3; D is uncertain. Per germline, CDR1 SEHNR and CDR2 FQNEAQ (reference sequence). V was trimmed by 2 bases and J by 3 bases, leaving 3 bases between them. The CDR3 covers 12 residues. CDR3 sequence reads: CASSLYTDTQYF. For the CDR3, the DNA is TGTGCCAGCAGCTTATATACAGATACGCAGTATTTT.